Listed here are 29 T cell receptor beta chains from one sample, sequenced in a study of T cell changes during pregnancy in multiple sclerosis. Repertoires were generated with immunoSEQ multiplex PCR, while TCRdb's copy carries only in-frame clones and drops some. The sample carries about 30,000 clones, around 90% recorded once. The source was peripheral blood, collected in the first trimester of pregnancy. These receptors were taken from a female donor in good health, enrolled as a control in a pregnancy study.

V is TRBV5-6 and J is TRBJ1-1; D not resolved. Germline V gene sequence: CDR1 SGHDT, CDR2 YYEEEE. The CDR3 has 14 amino acids. Trimming removed 1 base from V and 3 bases from J, with 10 bases in between. This CDR3 reads CASSLTGLDTEAFF. In DNA form, the CDR3 reads TGTGCCAGCAGCTTGACCGGACTAGACACTGAAGCTTTCTTT.

The V gene is TRBV2, the J gene TRBJ2-2; tentatively, D is TRBD1 (6 bases). Germline assignment: CDR1 SNHLY and CDR2 FYNNEI. V lost 10 bases and J lost 0, with 24 bases in between. The CDR3 covers 18 residues. The CDR3 sequence: CATNPGITGTTNTGELFF. DNA of the CDR3: TGTGCCACCAATCCGGGTATTACAGGGACGACGAACACCGGGGAGCTGTTTTTT.

V is TRBV27 and J is TRBJ2-7; maybe TRBD1 (7 bases). This CDR3 spans 16 amino acids. The germline gives CDR1 MNHEY, CDR2 SMNVEV (reference sequence). The ends were cut back, 6 bases at V and 2 bases at J, with 20 bases in the middle. As DNA, the CDR3 is TGTGCCAGCAGAGGGGGCGCAGGGGGGAACCCCTACGAGCAGTACTTC. It translates to CASRGGAGGNPYEQYF.

V and J are TRBV10-3 and TRBJ2-1; 14 bases are a match to TRBD2. V lost 7 bases and J lost 8; bases outside the gene matches: 10. Per germline, CDR1 ENHRY and CDR2 SYGVKD. The CDR3 is 16 residues long. The CDR3 spells CAITGTSGRGWDEQFF. Here the CDR3 DNA reads TGTGCCATCACCGGGACTAGCGGGAGAGGATGGGATGAGCAGTTCTTC.

The V and J genes are TRBV10-3 and TRBJ2-5; 7 bases line up with TRBD2. The better agreement between TRBJ2-7 and the DNA end casts doubt on the J call. The germline gives CDR1 ENHRY, CDR2 SYGVKD. CDR3 length: 17 amino acids. This CDR3 is CAISEVVGAGPFYEQYF. The CDR3 DNA follows: TGTGCCATCAGTGAAGTGGTTGGAGCGGGGCCCTTTTACGAGCAGTACTTC.

The V call is TRBV30, the J call TRBJ1-2, with TRBD1 matching over 8 bases. CDR3 length: 13 residues. Germline V gene sequence: CDR1 GTSNPN, CDR2 SVGIG (reference sequence). V lost 3 bases and J lost 0; bases outside the gene matches: 0. CDR3 in amino acids: CAWRDRANYGYTF. CDR3 DNA sequence: TGTGCCTGGAGGGACAGGGCTAACTATGGCTACACCTTC.

V gene TRBV25-1 combines with J gene TRBJ2-2; no clear D. The CDR3 is 13 amino acids. Germline V gene data show CDR1 as MGHDK and CDR2 as SYGVNS. Trimming took off 7 bases at V and 6 bases at J, with 12 bases between the two ends. This chain's CDR3 is CASTVGGPGELFF. CDR3 coding DNA: TGTGCCAGCACGGTCGGCGGTCCCGGGGAGCTGTTTTTT.

The chain links TRBV29-1 to TRBJ1-1, with D perhaps TRBD1 (6 bases). CDR3 length equals 15 residues. CDR1 SQVTM and CDR2 ANQGSEA come from the germline V gene. The DNA of the CDR3 is TGCAGTGGGGAGGGGGACACACTAAGTCGGACTGAAGCTTTCTTT. It codes for CSGEGDTLSRTEAFF.

The gene calls are TRBV13 and TRBJ2-1; 9 bases agree with TRBD2. J gave up 2 bases and V 5 bases, and 4 bases lay outside the gene matches. The CDR3 contains 15 residues. Germline V lookup: CDR1 PRHDT, CDR2 FYEKMQ (reference sequence). As DNA, the CDR3 is TGTGCCAGCAGCACCAGCGGGGGGCCCTACAATGAGCAGTTCTTC. As protein: CASSTSGGPYNEQFF. Variable domain in full (rest from reference TRBV13 and TRBJ2-1): AAGVIQSPRHLIKEKRETATLKCYPIPRHDTVYWYQQGPGQDPQFLISFYEKMQSDKGSIPDRFSAQQFSDYHSELNMSSLELGDSALYFCASSTSGGPYNEQFFGPGTRLTVL.

This clone came up once. V and J are TRBV18 and TRBJ1-2, with a tentative D call TRBD1 (6 bases). The V end lost 5 bases, the J end lost 7 bases, and 11 bases lay between the germline ends. Germline-derived CDR1 and CDR2 are KGHSH and LQKENI. The CDR3 consists of 12 residues. The CDR3 DNA is TGTGCCAGCTCAACCGGGGGGGCTGGCTACACCTTC. Protein product: CASSTGGAGYTF.

This rearrangement joins TRBV27 to TRBJ2-3; 14 bases agree with TRBD2. The CDR3 spans 18 residues. The V and J ends lost 4 bases and 1 base, in that order; junction bases with no gene match: 7. Per germline, CDR1 MNHEY and CDR2 SMNVEV (reference sequence). The DNA for the CDR3 is TGTGCCAGCAGTTCTGGGACTAGCGGGAGTTATGGCACAGATACGCAGTATTTT. Its translation is CASSSGTSGSYGTDTQYF.

The V gene is TRBV6-5, the J gene TRBJ1-1; 8 bases map to TRBD1. V gave up 4 bases and J gave up 1 base; unmatched junction bases: 5. The CDR3 length is 15 residues. Germline lookup yields CDR1 MNHEY and CDR2 SVGAGI. CDR3 sequence: CASSLRTGSNTEAFF. In nucleotides, the CDR3 is TGTGCCAGCAGTTTACGGACAGGGTCGAACACTGAAGCTTTCTTT.

The genes are TRBV5-3 and TRBJ1-1, with 11 nucleotides matching TRBD1. TRBV5-3 is an ORF for which the function is uncertain. CDR3 length: 13 amino acids. J gave up 10 bases and V 2 bases, and 4 bases lay outside the gene matches. The CDR3 nucleotides are TGTGCCAGAAGCTTTAGGACAGGGGGCGCAGCTTTCTTT. Its translation is CARSFRTGGAAFF.

This chain joins TRBV18 and TRBJ2-7; 9 bases match TRBD1. The CDR3 is 14 residues long. J lost 3 bases, V lost 2 bases, and 2 bases had no gene match. The germline CDR1 and CDR2 sequences are KGHSH and LQKENI. CDR3 nucleotide sequence: TGTGCCAGCTCACCAACAGGGGGCGTCTACGAGCAGTACTTC. This encodes CASSPTGGVYEQYF.

This clone was counted only a few times. The chain combines TRBV30 with TRBJ2-1; perhaps TRBD2 as D (6 bases). With 0 bases removed from V and 13 bases from J, the gap between germline ends came to 16 bases. The CDR3 has 13 residues. The germline gives CDR1 GTSNPN, CDR2 SVGIG (reference sequence). CDR3 nucleotide sequence: TGTGCCTGGAGTGTGGGTATAGCGGACCTTCAGTTCTTC. Protein sequence: CAWSVGIADLQFF. Looking up the rest from reference TRBV30 and TRBJ2-1 gives the full variable domain: SQTIHQWPATLVQPVGSPLSLECTVEGTSNPNLYWYRQAAGRGLQLLFYSVGIGQISSEVPQNLSASRPQDRQFILSSKKLLLSDSGFYLCAWSVGIADLQFFGPGTRLTVL.

The table lists this clone with a few counts. The gene calls are TRBV5-8 and TRBJ2-7, with D unresolved. CDR3 length: 11 residues. Germline V gene sequence: CDR1 SGHTS, CDR2 YDEGEE. Trimming took off 3 bases at V and 3 bases at J, with 4 bases between the two ends. The CDR3, as DNA: TGTGCCAGCAGCTCCTACTACGAGCAGTACTTC. This translates into CASSSYYEQYF.

This chain connects TRBV14 to TRBJ1-1; D possibly corresponds to TRBD1 (5 bases). CDR1 and CDR2 from the germline V gene are SGHDN and FVKESK. The V end lost 0 bases, the J end lost 4 bases, and 12 bases lay between the germline ends. CDR3 size: 15 residues. The CDR3 loop reads CASSQDGGASTEAFF. The DNA of the CDR3 is TGTGCCAGCAGCCAAGACGGAGGGGCGAGCACTGAAGCTTTCTTT. Using reference TRBV14 and TRBJ1-1 for the parts outside the CDR3, the full variable domain is EAGVTQFPSHSVIEKGQTVTLRCDPISGHDNLYWYRRVMGKEIKFLLHFVKESKQDESGMPNNRFLAERTGGTYSTLKVQPAELEDSGVYFCASSQDGGASTEAFFGQGTRLTVV.

CDR3 residues: CASSLGGGGRSYNEQFF. The CDR3 nucleotides are TGTGCCAGCAGCTTGGGTGGCGGGGGACGCTCCTACAATGAGCAGTTCTTC. This rearrangement joins TRBV5-4 to TRBJ2-1, with 7 bases fitting TRBD2. The CDR3 consists of 17 residues. Germline assignment: CDR1 SGHNT and CDR2 YYREEE (reference sequence). Trimming cost V 0 bases and J 0 bases; bases outside gene matches: 6.

This sequence joins TRBV9 and TRBJ1-1; D is ambiguous. Germline CDR1 SGDLS, CDR2 YYNGEE. This CDR3 spans 11 amino acids. Trimming took 4 bases from V and 6 from J, leaving 7 bases between them. The CDR3 is CASSLGAEAFF. The CDR3 coding sequence is TGTGCCAGCAGCCTGGGAGCTGAAGCTTTCTTT.

The CDR3: CASSLPDREHEQYF. The CDR3 bases are TGTGCCAGCAGCCTCCCGGACAGGGAGCACGAGCAGTACTTC. J is TRBJ2-7 and V is TRBV5-6, with 8 bases identical to TRBD1. The CDR3 is made up of 14 amino acids. Looked up from germline, CDR1 is SGHDT and CDR2 is YYEEEE. With 4 bases clipped from V and 5 bases from J, the junction kept 8 bases outside the gene matches.

This clone has just one count. J is TRBJ2-7 and V is TRBV29-1, with 13 bases fitting TRBD2. CDR3 length equals 14 residues. V lost 4 bases, J lost 7 bases, and 7 bases stayed unmatched. The germline V gene has CDR1 SQVTM and CDR2 ANQGSEA. The CDR3 loop reads CSVASTSGGNEQYF. CDR3 in DNA: TGCAGCGTTGCGTCGACTAGCGGGGGGAATGAGCAGTACTTC.

The V call is TRBV7-2, the J call TRBJ2-6; TRBD2 aligns across 13 bases. Germline assignment: CDR1 SGHTA and CDR2 FQGNSA. The CDR3 runs 19 residues. J lost 0 bases, V lost 2 bases, and 4 bases had no gene match. For the CDR3, the DNA is TGTGCCAGCAGCTTAACTCGACTAGCGGGGGGCTCTGGGGCCAACGTCCTGACTTTC. Translated, it gives CASSLTRLAGGSGANVLTF.

The gene calls are TRBV5-8 and TRBJ2-7, with TRBD1 identical over 12 bases. Losses at the gene ends were 5 bases for V and 0 bases for J; bases not matched to a gene: 12. The CDR3 runs to 18 residues. The germline CDR1 and CDR2 sequences are SGHTS and YDEGEE. The CDR3 sequence is CASSFPGTGGLVSYEQYF. CDR3 sequence (DNA): TGTGCCAGCAGTTTTCCCGGGACAGGGGGCCTAGTCTCCTACGAGCAGTACTTC.

The chain combines TRBV23-1 with TRBJ1-2; D is ambiguous. TRBV23-1 is noted as an ORF with a role that remains uncertain. Trimming cost V 0 bases and J 2 bases, with 10 bases left between them. The CDR3 is 15 amino acids. CDR3 region: CASSQSEGQNYGYTF. CDR3 bases: TGCGCCAGCAGTCAATCCGAGGGCCAAAACTATGGCTACACCTTC.

The chain has TRBV7-2 and TRBJ2-7; 8 nucleotides match TRBD1. This CDR3 comprises 14 residues. Looked up from germline, CDR1 is SGHTA and CDR2 is FQGNSA. With 1 base clipped from V and 9 bases from J, the junction kept 8 bases outside the gene matches. The CDR3 DNA reads TGTGCCAGCAGCTTAGGGAAGGCAGGGGGCGGGCAGTACTTC. It is translated as CASSLGKAGGGQYF.

CDR3 bases: TGTGCCAGTAGTACACGGACAGTTGGGGACTATGGCTACACCTTC. This sequence encodes CASSTRTVGDYGYTF. The chain uses TRBV19 and TRBJ1-2; tentatively, D is TRBD1 (6 bases). The V gene lost 4 bases and the J gene lost 3 bases, with 15 bases spanning the gap. The germline V gene has CDR1 LNHDA and CDR2 SQIVND (reference sequence). The CDR3 extends over 15 amino acids.

This rearrangement joins TRBV19 to TRBJ2-4; D possibly corresponds to TRBD1 (5 bases). The CDR3 sequence is 12 residues long. The V and J ends lost 6 bases and 5 bases respectively, with 8 bases between them. Germline CDR1 reads LNHDA; CDR2 reads SQIVND (reference sequence). CDR3 protein: CASSPTENIQYF. Written as DNA, the CDR3 is TGTGCCAGTAGCCCGACAGAAAACATTCAGTACTTC.

The chain carries TRBV18 and TRBJ1-1; 8 bases match TRBD1. The CDR3 covers 14 residues. Germline V gene data show CDR1 as KGHSH and CDR2 as LQKENI. V lost 5 bases, J lost 1 base, and 3 bases stayed unmatched. The CDR3 sequence: CASSTQGANTEAFF. The CDR3 nucleotides read TGTGCCAGCTCAACCCAGGGGGCGAACACTGAAGCTTTCTTT.

This clone appeared once. The genes are TRBV19 and TRBJ2-7, with 10 bases matching TRBD2. Germline V gene lookup returns CDR1 LNHDA and CDR2 SQIVND (reference sequence). The CDR3 is 15 residues long. V dropped 7 bases and J dropped 0; count of bases not matched to a gene: 6. The CDR3 spells CASTRGLADSYEQYF. The CDR3, as DNA: TGTGCCAGTACCAGAGGACTAGCGGACTCCTACGAGCAGTACTTC.